Below, 11 T cell receptor beta chains from the same sample are listed, as sequenced in a study of T cell responses to AZD1222 COVID-19 vaccine. TCRdb's copy holds only in-frame clones and misses some; the assay was immunoSEQ multiplex PCR. In the table there are some 150,000 clones, approximately 95% of which are singletons. The sequences come from peripheral blood, collected on day 0 of MenACWY control vaccination. The receptor set was obtained from an adult in good health.

V gene TRBV27 combines with J gene TRBJ2-7; 8 bases line up with TRBD1. The CDR3 length is 16 residues. V lost 6 bases and J lost 1; bases outside the gene matches: 11. Germline CDR1 and CDR2: MNHEY and SMNVEV (reference sequence). The CDR3: CASRTTGERGSYEQYF. The CDR3 DNA reads as TGTGCCAGCAGGACGACAGGGGAAAGGGGATCCTACGAGCAGTACTTC.

This clone has only one observation. V gene TRBV5-1 combines with J gene TRBJ1-4; D is uncertain. Germline V lookup: CDR1 SGHRS, CDR2 YFSETQ. Trimming removed 2 bases at V and 10 bases at J, with 12 bases between. The CDR3 covers 13 residues. The CDR3 DNA reads TGCGCCAGCAGCTTCGCCCTTTCGGGAAAACTGTTTTTT. Its protein product is CASSFALSGKLFF.

V and J are TRBV12-3 or TRBV12-4 and TRBJ1-5; D gene unclear. V lost 6 bases and J lost 4, with 7 bases in between. CDR3 size: 12 residues. The CDR3 DNA reads as TGTGCCAGCAGGACGTGGAATCAGCCCCAGCATTTT. It yields the protein CASRTWNQPQHF.

V and J are TRBV11-1 and TRBJ2-7, with 7 positions matching TRBD2. CDR3 length: 14 residues. Germline V lookup: CDR1 SGHAT, CDR2 FQDESV (reference sequence). V lost 2 bases and J lost 6; bases outside the gene matches: 7. The CDR3 here is CASSLTREGGEQYF. The CDR3 nucleotides are TGTGCCAGCAGCTTAACGAGGGAGGGCGGCGAGCAGTACTTC.

J is TRBJ1-2 and V is TRBV2; TRBD1 matches at 9 bases. V trimming: 6 bases; J trimming: 8 bases; junction bases outside the gene matches: 10. This CDR3 region has 14 residues. Germline assignment: CDR1 SNHLY and CDR2 FYNNEI. DNA for the CDR3: TGTGCCAGCAGCGTCGGGGACAGGGATAGGGGCTACACCTTC. Amino acid sequence: CASSVGDRDRGYTF.

The V and J genes are TRBV7-9 and TRBJ2-2; no firm D call. Germline V CDR1 and CDR2: SEHNR, FQNEAQ (reference sequence). This CDR3 is built from 12 residues. V shed 0 bases and J shed 6 bases, with 2 bases lying between them. CDR3: CASSLAAGELFF. CDR3 DNA sequence: TGTGCCAGCAGCTTAGCGGCCGGGGAGCTGTTTTTT.

This chain links TRBV7-9 with TRBJ2-1, with D unresolved. Trimming cost V 6 bases and J 5 bases, with 17 bases left between them. The germline CDR1 and CDR2 sequences are SEHNR and FQNEAQ (reference sequence). There are 15 residues in the CDR3. As DNA, the CDR3 is TGTGCCAGCAGTGTCGGCAGCTCTGATGACAATGAGCAGTTCTTC. This translates into CASSVGSSDDNEQFF.

The rearrangement uses TRBV3-1 (or the pseudogene TRBV3-2) and TRBJ1-4; no clear D gene. Looked up from germline, CDR1 is LGHDT and CDR2 is YNNKEL (reference sequence). V gave up 0 bases and J gave up 10 bases, with 9 bases separating them. The CDR3 totals 13 residues. The CDR3 DNA follows: TGTGCCAGCAGCCAAGATGTGGTGTCAAAACTGTTTTTT. Encoded protein: CASSQDVVSKLFF.

This chain connects TRBV3-1 (or the pseudogene TRBV3-2) to TRBJ2-3; the D gene is possibly TRBD1 (5 bases). V lost 5 bases and J lost 0, with 15 bases in between. Germline lookup yields CDR1 LGHDT and CDR2 YNNKEL (reference sequence). The CDR3 totals 16 residues. Written as DNA, the CDR3 is TGTGCCAGCAGCTCTCACAGGTCTGCAAGCACAGATACGCAGTATTTT. This gives the protein CASSSHRSASTDTQYF.

This chain uses TRBV27 with TRBJ1-5; possibly TRBD1 for D (6 bases). V shed 6 bases and J shed 2 bases, with 20 bases lying between them. The germline V gene has CDR1 MNHEY and CDR2 SMNVEV (reference sequence). This CDR3 is built from 17 residues. The CDR3 DNA sequence: TGTGCCAGCAGCTATTACGGGGTACAGGGAGGCAATCAGCCCCAGCATTTT. Residues: CASSYYGVQGGNQPQHF.

This clone was detected only a few times. CDR3 nucleotides: TGTGCCAGCAGTGACTATAGATGGCCACAGAGCGCCGGGGAGCTGTTTTTT. It encodes CASSDYRWPQSAGELFF. The chain links TRBV6-4 to TRBJ2-2; D uncertain. The CDR3 is 17 residues long. Looked up from germline, CDR1 is MRHNA and CDR2 is SNTAGT. Trimming took 1 base from V and 6 from J, leaving 18 bases between them.